This TCR beta chain was identified during a study of T cell responses to AZD1222 COVID-19 vaccine. The overall study: Second doses were pooled across both intervals (about 4 or about 12 weeks).

Method: immunoSEQ multiplex PCR; TCRdb's copy keeps in-frame clones and lacks some. The data hold about 150,000 clones, with 90% to 95% observed a single time. From germline, CDR1 is SQVTM and CDR2 ANQGSEA. Trimming left V 1 base short and J 6 bases short, with 19 bases between. The CDR3 length is 16 residues. Points from the study as a whole: Nearly half of spike-specific TCRs reportedly go after variant regions that carry no mutations. After two AZD1222 doses, spike-specific TCR breadth and depth rose versus day 0. White British donors predominated, females outnumbered males, and clonal diversity was possibly underestimated.

A remark on this clone: Its antigen is as yet unknown.

The chain links TRBV29-1 to TRBJ2-1, with D possibly matching TRBD1 (6 bases). The clonotype was recovered from an adult in good health. The sample was peripheral blood, taken on day 0 of AZD1222 vaccination. CDR3 region: CSVEGGTPLTGNEQFF. CDR3 DNA: TGCAGCGTTGAAGGGGGGACACCCTTAACGGGCAATGAGCAGTTCTTC.